Sequencing of this T cell receptor beta chain was carried out in a study of T cells in Graves' hyperthyroidism and ophthalmopathy. Study-wide results and limits: In simple terms, a model built on 13 V-J features told ophthalmopathy apart from stable hyperthyroidism. The model anticipated ophthalmopathy a median about six months pre-onset. Most thyroid clonotypes expanded above 0.001 appeared in blood too.

Concerning this clonotype: The antigen remains unidentified.

The germline V gene has CDR1 DFQATT and CDR2 SNEGSKA (reference sequence). V gave up 4 bases and J gave up 12 bases; unmatched junction bases: 12. The CDR3 consists of 13 residues. RNA transcripts provided the source from which TCR beta CDR3 regions were amplified. HTBI primers were the set used in a first-round RT-PCR of the TCR CDR3. TCRdb recomputed calls from the multiplex PCR reads with MiXCR, one row per CDR3 protein. The sample yields 490,000 or so distinct CDR3 sequences, approximately 49% seen once. This chain uses TRBV20-1 with TRBJ2-7, with 10 nucleotides matching TRBD2. The specimen was peripheral blood or thyroid tissue (not recorded which). The sequence derives from an adult woman with Graves' disease, either hyperthyroidism or ophthalmopathy (not recorded which). The CDR3 sequence: CSAKRTSGGAPYF. The CDR3 bases are TGCAGTGCTAAGAGGACTAGCGGTGGAGCTCCGTACTTC.